Listed below are T cell receptor beta chains from one sample, sequenced in a study of shared clonotypes between healthy human individuals. The repertoire was sequenced with immunoSEQ multiplex PCR; TCRdb's copy has only in-frame clones and lacks some. The sample consists of approximately 2.4 million clones, under 97% of them appearing once. Material for sequencing was naive CD4+ T cells sorted from blood. All receptors derive from a man aged 18 to 35 in good health. Both conserved end residues are part of each CDR3. The D gene is left open where the match is weak. Clone size appears in some rows only: once, few, many, or a class for an expanded clone.

D gene	V gene	clone size	J gene	CDR3 length	CDR3 protein	CDR3 DNA
.	TRBV5-1	.	TRBJ2-7	15	CASSFGAGPFYEQYF	TGCGCCAGCAGCTTTGGGGCAGGGCCTTTCTACGAGCAGTACTTC
TRBD2	TRBV28	.	TRBJ2-7	15	CASNRLAGGIDEQYF	TGTGCCAGCAACCGACTAGCGGGAGGAATAGACGAGCAGTACTTC
TRBD1	TRBV11-2	.	TRBJ1-4	15	CASSLLGTGVEKLFF	TGTGCCAGCAGCCTTCTGGGGACAGGGGTGGAAAAACTGTTTTTT
.	TRBV7-2	.	TRBJ2-1	15	CASSPKGTGVNEQFF	TGTGCCAGCAGTCCTAAGGGTACAGGAGTCAATGAGCAGTTCTTC
.	TRBV4-1	.	TRBJ1-3	16	CASSQDWSSSGNTIYF	TGCGCCAGCAGCCAAGATTGGTCGAGCTCTGGAAACACCATATATTTT
.	TRBV7-6	.	TRBJ2-1	17	CASSPKTGTQTYNEQFF	TGTGCCAGCAGCCCAAAAACCGGGACCCAGACCTACAATGAGCAGTTCTTC
.	TRBV30	.	TRBJ2-3	12	CAWSVMGDTQYF	TGTGCCTGGAGTGTGATGGGGGATACGCAGTATTTT
.	TRBV7-2	.	TRBJ1-5	13	CASSLGRHQPQHF	TGTGCCAGCAGCTTAGGCCGGCATCAGCCCCAGCATTTT
.	TRBV29-1	.	TRBJ2-7	11	CSAEGRNEQYF	TGCAGCGCCGAGGGGAGAAACGAGCAGTACTTC
.	TRBV6-1	.	TRBJ1-1	13	CASSEVGNTEAFF	TGTGCCAGCAGTGAAGTCGGGAACACTGAAGCTTTCTTT
TRBD1	TRBV6-1	.	TRBJ1-3	18	CASSEAGTGSGSGNTIYF	TGTGCCAGCAGTGAAGCCGGGACAGGGTCTGGCTCTGGAAACACCATATATTTT
.	TRBV9	.	TRBJ2-5	14	CASSALAAQETQYF	TGTGCCAGCAGCGCCTTAGCGGCTCAAGAGACCCAGTACTTC
TRBD1	TRBV27	.	TRBJ1-6	17	CASSLFGGQGSNSPLHF	TGTGCCAGCAGTTTATTTGGGGGACAGGGTTCTAATTCACCCCTCCACTTT
TRBD1	TRBV2	.	TRBJ1-2	13	CASMGQTNYGYTF	TGTGCCAGCATGGGACAGACAAACTATGGCTACACCTTC
.	TRBV6-5	.	TRBJ1-6	13	CASSYSSGGPLHF	TGTGCCAGCAGTTACTCGTCCGGGGGCCCTCTCCACTTT
.	TRBV6-1	.	TRBJ1-2	13	CASSGSQGSGYTF	TGTGCCAGCAGTGGTTCCCAGGGTAGCGGCTACACCTTC
TRBD2	TRBV4-1	.	TRBJ2-3	15	CASSQRTSGTDTQYF	TGCGCCAGCAGCCAAAGGACTAGCGGCACAGATACGCAGTATTTT
TRBD1	TRBV25-1	.	TRBJ1-2	15	CASSGRDRAHYGYTF	TGTGCCAGCAGTGGGAGGGACAGGGCGCACTATGGCTACACCTTC
.	TRBV28	.	TRBJ2-7	14	CASSEGGVTYEQYF	TGTGCCAGCAGCGAGGGGGGGGTCACCTACGAGCAGTACTTC
.	TRBV20-1	.	TRBJ2-7	11	CSARGAYEQYF	TGCAGTGCCAGGGGGGCCTACGAGCAGTACTTC
.	TRBV29-1	.	TRBJ2-5	12	CSVGPQSGTQYF	TGCAGCGTTGGTCCCCAGTCGGGGACCCAGTACTTC
.	TRBV27	.	TRBJ2-5	13	CASSTIPGETQYF	TGTGCCAGCAGTACCATCCCGGGGGAGACCCAGTACTTC
.	TRBV30	.	TRBJ1-3	15	CAWSVGRVTGNTIYF	TGTGCCTGGAGTGTAGGCAGGGTGACTGGAAACACCATATATTTT
TRBD2	TRBV30	.	TRBJ2-2	15	CAWSRAGVHTGELFF	TGTGCCTGGAGTAGAGCGGGAGTACACACCGGGGAGCTGTTTTTT
TRBD2	TRBV30	.	TRBJ2-7	17	CAWSVPRLAGGHYEQYF	TGTGCCTGGAGTGTACCCCGTCTAGCGGGAGGCCACTACGAGCAGTACTTC
.	TRBV2	.	TRBJ2-7	15	CASSLISGNGGEQYF	TGTGCCAGCAGTTTGATATCGGGGAACGGTGGCGAGCAGTACTTC
TRBD1	TRBV6-6	.	TRBJ1-4	14	CASRPGTDNEKLFF	TGTGCCAGCAGGCCCGGGACAGACAATGAAAAACTGTTTTTT
TRBD2	TRBV5-1	.	TRBJ2-7	14	CASSLSGASYEQYF	TGCGCCAGCAGCTTAAGCGGGGCCTCCTACGAGCAGTACTTC
TRBD2	TRBV28	.	TRBJ2-5	14	CASRPGGNQETQYF	TGTGCCAGCAGACCCGGGGGGAACCAAGAGACCCAGTACTTC
.	TRBV6-1	.	TRBJ2-7	11	CASQGPYEQYF	TGTGCCAGCCAGGGCCCCTACGAGCAGTACTTC
.	TRBV9	.	TRBJ1-1	13	CASSVTAATEAFF	TGTGCCAGCAGCGTAACCGCCGCCACTGAAGCTTTCTTT
.	TRBV9	.	TRBJ1-2	15	CASSVATGIEYGYTF	TGTGCCAGCAGCGTAGCTACGGGGATCGAGTATGGCTACACCTTC
.	TRBV6-5	.	TRBJ1-3	15	CASSYRGYSGNTIYF	TGTGCCAGCAGTTACAGGGGGTACTCTGGAAACACCATATATTTT
.	TRBV5-4	once	TRBJ2-7	16	CATSLGGASWPYEQYF	TGTGCCACCTCCTTAGGCGGGGCGTCTTGGCCCTACGAGCAGTACTTC
.	TRBV30	.	TRBJ2-1	14	CAWSRMRGHNEQFF	TGTGCCTGGAGCCGGATGCGGGGGCACAATGAGCAGTTCTTC
TRBD1	TRBV7-2	.	TRBJ2-2	14	CASKGQANTGELFF	TGTGCCAGCAAAGGACAGGCAAACACCGGGGAGCTGTTTTTT
.	TRBV5-1	.	TRBJ2-1	16	CASTPTAAKGYNEQFF	TGCGCCAGCACCCCGACAGCCGCGAAGGGTTACAATGAGCAGTTCTTC
.	TRBV5-1	.	TRBJ2-1	14	CASSLEVSFNEQFF	TGCGCCAGCAGCTTGGAGGTTAGCTTCAATGAGCAGTTCTTC
TRBD2	TRBV6-1	.	TRBJ2-3	13	CASRLASTDTQYF	TGTGCCAGCCGACTAGCTAGCACAGATACGCAGTATTTT
TRBD1	TRBV7-4	.	TRBJ1-6	16	CASRVGQGSSNSPLHF	TGTGCCAGCAGGGTAGGACAGGGTTCAAGTAATTCACCCCTCCACTTT
.	TRBV15	.	TRBJ2-7	17	CATSRGRSPAGEYEQYF	TGTGCCACCAGCAGAGGCCGGTCTCCCGCAGGGGAGTACGAGCAGTACTTC
.	TRBV6-5	.	TRBJ2-7	15	CASSQQLDVRGEQYF	TGTGCCAGCAGTCAACAGCTCGACGTTAGGGGCGAGCAGTACTTC
.	TRBV10-1	few	TRBJ2-7	9	CASNNEQYF	TGCGCCAGCAACAACGAGCAGTACTTC
TRBD1	TRBV6-6	.	TRBJ1-4	15	CASSPGQTPNEKLFF	TGTGCCAGCAGTCCGGGACAGACGCCTAATGAAAAACTGTTTTTT
TRBD2	TRBV4-2	few	TRBJ2-4	16	CASSQGLAGPGNIQYF	TGTGCCAGCAGCCAGGGACTAGCGGGCCCGGGAAACATTCAGTACTTC
.	TRBV6-5	.	TRBJ1-5	14	CASSRDDRNQPQHF	TGTGCCAGCAGTCGGGACGATCGCAATCAGCCCCAGCATTTT
.	TRBV2	.	TRBJ2-7	15	CASSRSGTGSYEQYF	TGTGCCAGCAGTAGAAGCGGGACAGGCTCCTACGAGCAGTACTTC
TRBD1	TRBV9	.	TRBJ2-2	16	CASSVAGTGVAGELFF	TGTGCCAGCAGCGTAGCCGGGACAGGGGTGGCCGGGGAGCTGTTTTTT
.	TRBV6-1	.	TRBJ1-2	14	CASVVGDRSYGYTF	TGTGCCAGCGTGGTAGGCGACAGAAGCTATGGCTACACCTTC
.	TRBV7-2	.	TRBJ2-1	13	CASSLSSVNEQFF	TGTGCCAGCAGCTTATCCTCAGTAAACGAGCAGTTCTTC
TRBD2	TRBV10-2	.	TRBJ2-7	15	CASSSSSGRPAEQYF	TGCGCCAGCAGTAGCTCTAGCGGGAGACCGGCCGAGCAGTACTTC
.	TRBV6-6	.	TRBJ2-3	14	CASSDTSPRNTQYF	TGTGCCAGCAGTGACACTAGCCCAAGAAATACGCAGTATTTT
.	TRBV18	.	TRBJ2-7	14	CASSLGRSSYEQYF	TGTGCCAGCTCTCTCGGGCGGAGCTCCTACGAGCAGTACTTC
.	TRBV5-1	.	TRBJ1-6	14	CASRESDTRSPLHF	TGCGCCAGCCGTGAGTCGGATACAAGGTCACCCCTCCACTTT
.	TRBV14	.	TRBJ1-5	15	CASSRDGYSNQPQHF	TGTGCCAGCAGCCGGGACGGTTATAGCAATCAGCCCCAGCATTTT
.	TRBV6-5	.	TRBJ1-6	14	CASSYSQGNSPLHF	TGTGCCAGCAGTTACTCACAGGGAAATTCACCCCTCCACTTT
TRBD1	TRBV15	.	TRBJ1-5	15	CATSSRTGRDQPQHF	TGTGCCACCAGCAGCAGGACAGGGCGGGATCAGCCCCAGCATTTT
.	TRBV6-1	.	TRBJ2-5	15	CASSEVWYSSETQYF	TGTGCCAGCAGTGAAGTCTGGTATTCCTCGGAGACCCAGTACTTC
.	TRBV6-1	.	TRBJ1-1	14	CASKRDAANTEAFF	TGTGCCAGCAAGAGGGACGCTGCTAACACTGAAGCTTTCTTT
.	TRBV27	.	TRBJ2-1	13	CASSLLGDNEQFF	TGTGCCAGCAGTTTATTGGGAGACAATGAGCAGTTCTTC